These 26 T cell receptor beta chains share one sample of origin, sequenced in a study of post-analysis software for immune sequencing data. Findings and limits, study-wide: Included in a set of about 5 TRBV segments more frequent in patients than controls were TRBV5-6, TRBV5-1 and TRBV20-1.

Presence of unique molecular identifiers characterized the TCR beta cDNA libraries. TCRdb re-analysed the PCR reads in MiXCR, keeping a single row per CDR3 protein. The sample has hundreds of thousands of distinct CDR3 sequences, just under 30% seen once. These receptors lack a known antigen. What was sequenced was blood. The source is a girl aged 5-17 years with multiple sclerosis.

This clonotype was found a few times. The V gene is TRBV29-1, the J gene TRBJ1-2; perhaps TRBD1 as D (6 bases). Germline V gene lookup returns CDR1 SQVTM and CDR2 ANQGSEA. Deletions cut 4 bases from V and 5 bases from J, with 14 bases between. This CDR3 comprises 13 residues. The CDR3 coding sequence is TGCAGCGTTGTTACAGGGAGTGGGTATGGCTACACCTTC. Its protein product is CSVVTGSGYGYTF.

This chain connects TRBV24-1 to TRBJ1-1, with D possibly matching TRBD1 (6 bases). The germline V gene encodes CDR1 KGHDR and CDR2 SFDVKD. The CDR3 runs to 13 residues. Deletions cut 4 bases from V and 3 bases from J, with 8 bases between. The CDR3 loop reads CATSETGYTEAFF. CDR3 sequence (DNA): TGTGCCACCAGTGAAACAGGGTACACTGAAGCTTTCTTT.

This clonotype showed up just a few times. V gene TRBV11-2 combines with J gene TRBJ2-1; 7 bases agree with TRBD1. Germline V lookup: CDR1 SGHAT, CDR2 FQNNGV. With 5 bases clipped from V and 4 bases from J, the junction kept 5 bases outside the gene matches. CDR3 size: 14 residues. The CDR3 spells CASSTRTGYNEQFF. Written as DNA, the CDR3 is TGTGCCAGCAGCACCCGGACAGGATACAATGAGCAGTTCTTC.

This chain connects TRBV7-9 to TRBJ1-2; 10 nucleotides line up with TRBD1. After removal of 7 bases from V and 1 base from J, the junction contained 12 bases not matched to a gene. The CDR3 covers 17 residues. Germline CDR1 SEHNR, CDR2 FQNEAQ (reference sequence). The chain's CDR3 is CASNPFRDRGNNYGYTF. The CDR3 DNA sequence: TGTGCCAGCAATCCCTTCCGGGACAGGGGTAATAACTATGGCTACACCTTC.

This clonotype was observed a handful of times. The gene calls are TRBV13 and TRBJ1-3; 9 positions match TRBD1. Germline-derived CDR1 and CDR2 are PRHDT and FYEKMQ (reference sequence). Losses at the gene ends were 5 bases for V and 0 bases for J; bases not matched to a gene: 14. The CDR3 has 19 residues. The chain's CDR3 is CASSPRPGTGYYSGNTIYF. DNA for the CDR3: TGTGCCAGCAGCCCCCGTCCCGGGACAGGGTACTACTCTGGAAACACCATATATTTT.

CDR3 sequence (DNA): TGTGCCAGCAGTGAAGCAAAAACAGGGGGCTGGCTCCCAGATACGCAGTATTTT. Its protein is CASSEAKTGGWLPDTQYF. The V call is TRBV6-1, the J call TRBJ2-3; 9 nucleotides line up with TRBD1. CDR3 length: 18 amino acids. The germline V gene has CDR1 MNHNS and CDR2 SASEGT. V lost 0 bases to trimming and J lost 4 bases; unmatched junction nucleotides: 11.

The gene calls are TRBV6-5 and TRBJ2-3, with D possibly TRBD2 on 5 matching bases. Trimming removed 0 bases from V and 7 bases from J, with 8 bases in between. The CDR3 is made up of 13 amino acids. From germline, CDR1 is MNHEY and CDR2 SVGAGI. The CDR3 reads CASSYSRVHTQYF. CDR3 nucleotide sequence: TGTGCCAGCAGTTACTCGAGGGTCCATACGCAGTATTTT.

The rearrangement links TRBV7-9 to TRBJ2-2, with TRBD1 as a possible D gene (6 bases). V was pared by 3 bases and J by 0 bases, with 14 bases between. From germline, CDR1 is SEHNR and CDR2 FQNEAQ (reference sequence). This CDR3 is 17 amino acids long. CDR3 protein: CASSFPRTDTNTGELFF. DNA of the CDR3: TGTGCCAGCAGCTTTCCGCGGACAGATACGAACACCGGGGAGCTGTTTTTT.

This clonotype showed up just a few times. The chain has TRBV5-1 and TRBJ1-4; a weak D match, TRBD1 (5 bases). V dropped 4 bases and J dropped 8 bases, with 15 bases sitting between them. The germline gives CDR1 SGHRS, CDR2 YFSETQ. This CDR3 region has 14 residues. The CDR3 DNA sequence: TGCGCCAGCAGCCCTCATGGGGGTTGGGAAAAACTGTTTTTT. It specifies CASSPHGGWEKLFF.

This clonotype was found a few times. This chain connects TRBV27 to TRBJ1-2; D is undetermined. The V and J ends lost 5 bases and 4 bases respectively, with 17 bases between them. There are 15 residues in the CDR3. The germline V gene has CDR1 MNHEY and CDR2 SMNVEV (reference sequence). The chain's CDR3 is CASSPRIRAGYGYTF. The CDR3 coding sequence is TGTGCCAGCAGTCCCCGCATCCGGGCGGGCTATGGCTACACCTTC.

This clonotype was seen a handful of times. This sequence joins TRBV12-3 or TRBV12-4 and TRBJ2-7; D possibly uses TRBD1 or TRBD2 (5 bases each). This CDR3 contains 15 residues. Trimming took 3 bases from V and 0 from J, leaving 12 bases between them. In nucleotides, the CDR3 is TGTGCCAGCAGTTTTTCAGGGACCACCTCCTACGAGCAGTACTTC. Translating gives CASSFSGTTSYEQYF.

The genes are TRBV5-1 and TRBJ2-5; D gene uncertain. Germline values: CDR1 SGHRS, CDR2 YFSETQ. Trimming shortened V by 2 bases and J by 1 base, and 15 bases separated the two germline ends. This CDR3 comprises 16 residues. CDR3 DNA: TGCGCCAGCAGCTTTTTCCGAAAACTGGTCCAAGAGACCCAGTACTTC. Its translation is CASSFFRKLVQETQYF.

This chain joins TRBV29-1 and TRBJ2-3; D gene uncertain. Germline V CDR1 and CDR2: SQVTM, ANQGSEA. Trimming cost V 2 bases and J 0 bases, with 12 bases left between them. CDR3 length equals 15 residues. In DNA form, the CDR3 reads TGCAGCGTTGAAAGGCGGCCGATTAGCACAGATACGCAGTATTTT. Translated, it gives CSVERRPISTDTQYF.

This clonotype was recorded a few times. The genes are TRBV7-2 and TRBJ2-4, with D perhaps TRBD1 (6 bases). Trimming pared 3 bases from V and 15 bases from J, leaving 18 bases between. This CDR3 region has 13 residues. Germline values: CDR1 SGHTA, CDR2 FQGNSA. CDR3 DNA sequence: TGTGCCAGCAGCTTCCCCGGACAGAGAACTACGTACTTC. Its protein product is CASSFPGQRTTYF.

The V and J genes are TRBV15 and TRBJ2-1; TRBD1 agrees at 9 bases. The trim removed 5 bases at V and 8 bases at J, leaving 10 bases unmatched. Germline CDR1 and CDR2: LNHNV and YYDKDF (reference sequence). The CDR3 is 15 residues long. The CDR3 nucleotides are TGTGCCACCAGCCTCCCGAGACAGGGGGACCATGAGCAGTTCTTC. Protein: CATSLPRQGDHEQFF.

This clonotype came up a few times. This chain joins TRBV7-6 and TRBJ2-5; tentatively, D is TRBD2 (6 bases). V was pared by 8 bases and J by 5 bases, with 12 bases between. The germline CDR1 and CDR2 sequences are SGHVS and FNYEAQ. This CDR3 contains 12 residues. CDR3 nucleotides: TGTGCCAGCGGCACGGCGGGGGAGACCCAGTACTTC. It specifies CASGTAGETQYF.

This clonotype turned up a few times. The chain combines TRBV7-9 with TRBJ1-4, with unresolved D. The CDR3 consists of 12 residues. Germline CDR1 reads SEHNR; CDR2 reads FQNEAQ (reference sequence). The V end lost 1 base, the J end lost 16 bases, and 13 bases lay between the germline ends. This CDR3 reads CASSLGSGQAFF. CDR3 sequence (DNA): TGTGCCAGCAGCTTAGGGTCCGGGCAAGCGTTTTTT.

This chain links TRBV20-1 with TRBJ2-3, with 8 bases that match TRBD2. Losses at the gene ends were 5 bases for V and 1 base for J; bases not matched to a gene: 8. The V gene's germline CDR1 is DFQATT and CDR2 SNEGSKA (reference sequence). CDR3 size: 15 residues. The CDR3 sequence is CSAPNAGLGTDTQYF. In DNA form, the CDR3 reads TGCAGTGCTCCCAACGCGGGACTAGGCACAGATACGCAGTATTTT.

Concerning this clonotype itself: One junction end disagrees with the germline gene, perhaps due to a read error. CDR3 loop: CASSYLGGTGKNEQFF. CDR3 DNA sequence: TGTGCCAGCAGCTACCTTGGGGGGACAGGGAAGAATGAGCAGTTTTTC. The rearrangement joins TRBV7-9 to TRBJ2-1, with 9 nucleotides matching TRBD1. The CDR3 has 16 residues. CDR1 and CDR2 (germline): SEHNR, FQNEAQ (reference sequence).

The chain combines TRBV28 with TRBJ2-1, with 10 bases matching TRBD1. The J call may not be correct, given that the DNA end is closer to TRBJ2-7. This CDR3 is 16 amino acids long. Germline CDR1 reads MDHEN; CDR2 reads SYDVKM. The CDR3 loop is CASRERTGTGDNEQYF. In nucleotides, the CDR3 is TGTGCCAGCAGAGAAAGAACCGGGACAGGGGACAATGAGCAGTACTTC.

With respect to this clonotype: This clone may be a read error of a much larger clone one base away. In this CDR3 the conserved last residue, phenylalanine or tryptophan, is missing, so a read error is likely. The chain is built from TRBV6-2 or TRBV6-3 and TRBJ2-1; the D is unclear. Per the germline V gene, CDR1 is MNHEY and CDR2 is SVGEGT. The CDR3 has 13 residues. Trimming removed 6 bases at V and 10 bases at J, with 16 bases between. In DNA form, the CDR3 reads TGTGCCAGCAGCGCCCTCTTATATAACGAGCAGTTCTTA. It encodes CASSALLYNEQFL.

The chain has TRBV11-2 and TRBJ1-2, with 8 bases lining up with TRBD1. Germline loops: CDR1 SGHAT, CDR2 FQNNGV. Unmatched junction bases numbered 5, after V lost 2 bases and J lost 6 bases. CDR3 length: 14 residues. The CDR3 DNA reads TGTGCCAGCAGCTTAACCCTACAGGGGGATGGCTACACCTTC. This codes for CASSLTLQGDGYTF.

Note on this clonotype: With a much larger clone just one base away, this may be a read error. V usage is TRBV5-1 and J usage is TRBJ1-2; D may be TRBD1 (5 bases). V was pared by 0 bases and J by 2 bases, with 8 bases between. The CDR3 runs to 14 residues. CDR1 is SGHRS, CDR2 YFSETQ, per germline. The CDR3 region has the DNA TGCGCCAGCAGCTTGGGGAACAGGAACTATGGCTACACCTTC. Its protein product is CASSLGNRNYGYTF. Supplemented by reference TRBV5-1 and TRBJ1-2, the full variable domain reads KAGVTQTPRYLIKTRGQQVTLSCSPISGHRSVSWYQQTPGQGLQFLFEYFSETQRNKGNFPGRFSGRQFSNSRSEMNVSTLELGDSALYLCASSLGNRNYGYTFGSGTRLTVV.

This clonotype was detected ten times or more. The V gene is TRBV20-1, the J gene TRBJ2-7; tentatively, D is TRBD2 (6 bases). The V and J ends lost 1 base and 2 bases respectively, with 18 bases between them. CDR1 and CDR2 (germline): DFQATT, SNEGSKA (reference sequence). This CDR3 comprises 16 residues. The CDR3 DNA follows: TGCAGTGCTAGAGGGGTAGGGGCGGGACGCACCTACGAGCAGTACTTC. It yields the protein CSARGVGAGRTYEQYF.

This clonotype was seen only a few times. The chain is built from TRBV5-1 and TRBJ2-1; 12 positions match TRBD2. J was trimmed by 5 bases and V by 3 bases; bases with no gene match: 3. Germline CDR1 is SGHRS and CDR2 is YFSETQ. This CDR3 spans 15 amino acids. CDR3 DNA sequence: TGCGCCAGCAGCTGGGGGACTAGCGGGCACAATGAGCAGTTCTTC. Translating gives CASSWGTSGHNEQFF.

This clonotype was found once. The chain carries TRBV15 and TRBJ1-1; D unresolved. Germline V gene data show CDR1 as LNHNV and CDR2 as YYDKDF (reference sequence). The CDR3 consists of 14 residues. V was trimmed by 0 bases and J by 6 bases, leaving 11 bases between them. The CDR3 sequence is CATSRDQGSPEAFF. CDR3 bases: TGTGCCACCAGCAGAGATCAAGGGAGCCCTGAAGCTTTCTTT.